The rows below give T cell receptor beta chains drawn from one sample of a study of beta chain features in type 1 diabetes. Profiled with immunoSEQ multiplex PCR; TCRdb holds only in-frame clones, not every one. The data contain about 240,000 clones, approximately 15% of them singletons. The sequenced sample consisted of naive CD4+ T cells from blood. Receptors originate from a man aged 25 to 40 with type 1 diabetes. Each CDR3 is given with its conserved first and last residue. Fields, in order: V gene, J gene, clone size, D gene, CDR3 protein, CDR3 DNA. A D gene is named only where the DNA matches it firmly. Clone size is given for some rows only: seen once, a few or many times, or a class if the clone is expanded.

TRBV19	TRBJ2-5	few	TRBD1	CATSGQGIQETQYF	TGTGCCACGTCGGGACAGGGGATACAAGAGACCCAGTACTTC
TRBV9	TRBJ2-3	few	TRBD2	CASSVAASGGEDTQYF	TGTGCCAGCAGCGTAGCTGCTAGCGGGGGGGAAGATACGCAGTATTTT
TRBV9	TRBJ2-5	few	.	CASSVGAGQETQYF	TGTGCCAGCAGCGTAGGTGCAGGGCAAGAGACCCAGTACTTC
TRBV28	TRBJ2-4	.	.	CASSLPGKNIQYF	TGTGCCAGCAGTTTACCGGGAAAAAACATTCAGTACTTC
TRBV18	TRBJ2-5	.	.	CASSPPPGETQYF	TGTGCCAGCTCACCCCCCCCCGGAGAGACCCAGTACTTC
TRBV7-9	TRBJ2-3	.	TRBD2	CASSLGASGTPLTDTQYF	TGTGCCAGCAGCTTAGGGGCTAGCGGGACCCCTCTGACAGATACGCAGTATTTT
TRBV6-6	TRBJ1-4	.	TRBD1	CASSRDSNEKLFF	TGTGCCAGCAGCCGGGACAGCAATGAAAAACTGTTTTTT
TRBV2	TRBJ2-5	few	TRBD2	CASSGLAGSQETQYF	TGTGCCAGCAGCGGACTAGCGGGGTCTCAAGAGACCCAGTACTTC
TRBV15	TRBJ2-1	.	TRBD2	CATSRDKMAPGLAGSSYNEQFF	TGTGCCACCAGCAGAGATAAAATGGCCCCCGGACTAGCGGGGAGCTCCTACAATGAGCAGTTCTTC
TRBV25-1	TRBJ1-1	.	.	CASSDRTPPEAFF	TGTGCCAGCAGTGATCGGACACCGCCTGAAGCTTTCTTT
TRBV18	TRBJ1-2	few	.	CASSRDTYGYTF	TGTGCCAGCTCCCGGGACACCTATGGCTACACCTTC
TRBV5-1	TRBJ2-5	.	TRBD2	CASSWGRLARETQYF	TGCGCCAGCAGCTGGGGAAGACTAGCGCGGGAGACCCAGTACTTC
TRBV5-1	TRBJ1-1	.	TRBD1	CASSLEGAGMNTEAFF	TGCGCCAGCAGCTTGGAGGGGGCGGGGATGAACACTGAAGCTTTCTTT
TRBV18	TRBJ1-2	few	.	CASQGAGSNYGYTF	TGTGCCAGCCAAGGTGCAGGATCTAACTATGGCTACACCTTC
TRBV7-9	TRBJ2-3	few	TRBD2	CASSPGTSGRASGDTQYF	TGTGCCAGCAGCCCCGGGACTAGCGGGAGGGCCTCAGGAGATACGCAGTATTTT
TRBV11-2	TRBJ2-7	.	TRBD2	CASSSGWGGGAVTEQYF	TGTGCCAGCAGCTCAGGGTGGGGCGGGGGAGCCGTTACCGAGCAGTACTTC
TRBV11-2	TRBJ2-1	few	.	CASSLVGGAGNEQFF	TGTGCCAGCAGCTTAGTTGGCGGAGCGGGCAATGAGCAGTTCTTC
TRBV4-1	TRBJ1-4	.	.	CASSQEAGVGYEKLFF	TGCGCCAGCAGCCAAGAAGCGGGAGTGGGGTATGAAAAACTGTTTTTT
TRBV4-1	TRBJ2-1	few	TRBD2	CASSHRPLAGVGNEQFF	TGCGCCAGCAGCCATCGACCTTTAGCGGGAGTGGGTAATGAGCAGTTCTTC
TRBV19	TRBJ2-5	.	.	CASNPGDQETQYF	TGTGCCAGTAACCCGGGGGATCAAGAGACCCAGTACTTC
TRBV29-1	TRBJ2-1	few	.	CSVSNEQFF	TGCAGCGTGAGTAATGAGCAGTTCTTC
TRBV15	TRBJ2-1	.	TRBD1	CATTATGDNEQFF	TGTGCCACCACCGCGACAGGGGACAATGAGCAGTTCTTC
TRBV5-1	TRBJ2-5	.	.	CASSPNDRSETQYF	TGCGCCAGCAGCCCTAACGACAGGTCAGAGACCCAGTACTTC
TRBV10-1	TRBJ2-7	.	.	CASSDPEQYF	TGCGCCAGCAGTGACCCTGAGCAGTACTTC
TRBV28	TRBJ1-4	.	.	CALRGSTNEKLFF	TGTGCCTTACGGGGTTCAACTAATGAAAAACTGTTTTTT
TRBV9	TRBJ2-2	few	TRBD2	CASSVEAGVLGELFF	TGTGCCAGCAGCGTAGAGGCGGGAGTTCTGGGGGAGCTGTTTTTT
TRBV7-9	TRBJ2-5	few	TRBD1	CASSKSDRGETQYF	TGTGCCAGCAGCAAGAGTGACAGGGGAGAGACCCAGTACTTC
TRBV9	TRBJ2-1	few	.	CASSVGASADEQFF	TGTGCCAGCAGCGTAGGGGCTAGCGCGGACGAGCAGTTCTTC
TRBV30	TRBJ2-6	.	.	CAWSIAGANVLTF	TGTGCCTGGAGTATAGCAGGGGCCAACGTCCTGACTTTC
TRBV5-1	TRBJ1-5	few	TRBD1	CASSSTGGSNQPQHF	TGCGCCAGCAGCTCGACAGGGGGTAGCAATCAGCCCCAGCATTTT
TRBV30	TRBJ2-3	.	TRBD2	CAWSIDQLANTQYF	TGTGCCTGGAGTATTGACCAACTAGCGAATACGCAGTATTTT
TRBV7-9	TRBJ2-5	few	TRBD2	CASRPMRGDQETQYF	TGTGCCAGCAGACCAATGCGGGGGGACCAAGAGACCCAGTACTTC
TRBV18	TRBJ1-1	.	.	CASSPSAVTEAFF	TGTGCCAGCTCACCATCCGCGGTGACTGAAGCTTTCTTT
TRBV2	TRBJ2-7	few	TRBD2	CASIIGRTYEQYF	TGTGCCAGCATTATCGGGAGGACCTACGAGCAGTACTTC
TRBV9	TRBJ1-2	.	TRBD1	CASTSTGNYGYTF	TGTGCCAGCACCTCGACAGGGAACTATGGCTACACCTTC
TRBV5-4	TRBJ1-6	few	.	CASSYGQGSREAPLHF	TGTGCCAGCAGCTACGGACAAGGGTCCAGGGAGGCACCCCTCCACTTT
TRBV6-5	TRBJ1-1	.	.	CASRVGQTNTEAFF	TGTGCCAGCAGGGTAGGACAGACGAACACTGAAGCTTTCTTT
TRBV27	TRBJ2-7	.	.	CASSLNGAYEQYF	TGTGCCAGCAGTTTAAACGGGGCCTACGAGCAGTACTTC
TRBV5-1	TRBJ2-1	few	TRBD2	CASSLTGTSGNNEQFF	TGCGCCAGCAGCTTAACCGGGACTAGCGGAAACAATGAGCAGTTCTTC
TRBV29-1	TRBJ1-2	.	.	CSAGGEYGYTF	TGCAGCGCGGGGGGGGAATATGGCTACACCTTC
TRBV18	TRBJ1-5	.	.	CASSPSPGEVAQHF	TGTGCCAGCTCACCATCCCCGGGGGAAGTGGCCCAGCATTTT
TRBV15	TRBJ1-1	few	.	CATSRGVNTEAFF	TGTGCCACCAGCAGAGGAGTGAACACTGAAGCTTTCTTT
TRBV7-2	TRBJ1-1	.	.	CASSLGSLNTEAFF	TGTGCCAGCAGCTTAGGAAGCCTGAACACTGAAGCTTTCTTT
TRBV5-6	TRBJ1-5	few	.	CASSLAGNQPQHF	TGTGCCAGCAGCTTGGCGGGAAATCAGCCCCAGCATTTT
TRBV19	TRBJ1-5	few	TRBD1	CASYRTGGLGQPQHF	TGTGCCAGTTACCGGACAGGGGGATTGGGTCAGCCCCAGCATTTT
TRBV6-6	TRBJ2-7	.	TRBD2	CASSYVGLAGKQYF	TGTGCCAGCAGTTATGTGGGACTAGCCGGCAAGCAGTACTTC
TRBV18	TRBJ2-1	few	TRBD2	CASSPPASGGNEQFF	TGTGCCAGCTCACCCCCGGCTAGCGGGGGTAATGAGCAGTTCTTC
TRBV5-4	TRBJ2-3	few	.	CASSLGAGTDTQYF	TGTGCCAGCAGCTTGGGCGCGGGCACAGATACGCAGTATTTT
TRBV30	TRBJ2-6	.	.	CAWSAGSRTTHSGANVLTF	TGTGCCTGGAGTGCTGGATCTCGGACTACCCACTCTGGGGCCAACGTCCTGACTTTC
TRBV5-6	TRBJ1-1	.	.	CASSLIEDRLNTEAFF	TGTGCCAGCAGCTTAATAGAAGACAGGTTGAACACTGAAGCTTTCTTT
TRBV7-9	TRBJ2-1	.	TRBD2	CASSFSGTSGEQFF	TGTGCCAGCAGCTTCTCAGGGACTAGCGGTGAGCAGTTCTTC
TRBV7-2	TRBJ2-1	.	TRBD2	CASRRTSGVPYNEQFF	TGTGCCAGCAGGAGGACTAGCGGGGTCCCTTACAATGAGCAGTTCTTC